Presented here are 8 T cell receptor beta chains from one specimen sequenced in a study of control samples from healthy donors and cancer patients. Data came from immunoSEQ multiplex PCR; TCRdb stores just in-frame clones and leaves some out. The table has approximately 120,000 clones, about 90% seen once. Sample: blood. The receptors originated from a man aged 18 to 35 in good health.

The chain is built from TRBV7-2 and TRBJ2-7; TRBD1 might be the D (6 bases). CDR1 is SGHTA, CDR2 FQGNSA, per germline. Trimming removed 7 bases at V and 3 bases at J, with 13 bases between. This CDR3 comprises 13 residues. The CDR3: CASITGPGYEQYF. The CDR3 DNA follows: TGTGCCAGCATTACAGGGCCCGGCTACGAGCAGTACTTC.

This clone showed up just a few times. V gene TRBV25-1 combines with J gene TRBJ1-2, with no clear D. V lost 11 bases and J 4 bases, leaving 11 bases between the germline ends. CDR1 and CDR2 from the germline V gene are MGHDK and SYGVNS. This CDR3 is 11 amino acids long. In DNA form, the CDR3 reads TGTGCCGTCGCGGCAGCCTATGGCTACACCTTC. Protein product: CAVAAAYGYTF.

CDR3 bases: TGCGCCAGCAGCCTCGGACAGTACGAGCAGTACTTC. Amino acid sequence: CASSLGQYEQYF. The J gene is TRBJ2-7, the V gene TRBV5-1; perhaps TRBD1 as D (6 bases). V was cut by 4 bases and J by 4 bases, with 9 bases left in between. The germline V gene has CDR1 SGHRS and CDR2 YFSETQ. CDR3 length equals 12 residues.

This chain uses TRBV5-1 with TRBJ1-2; D not resolved. Germline-derived CDR1 and CDR2 are SGHRS and YFSETQ. This CDR3 spans 13 amino acids. Trimming stripped 0 bases from V and 1 base from J, with 4 bases between. CDR3 sequence reads: CASSLVHNYGYTF. In DNA form, the CDR3 reads TGCGCCAGCAGCTTGGTCCATAACTATGGCTACACCTTC.

The chain has TRBV5-1 and TRBJ1-4; D gene unclear. Germline V gives CDR1 SGHRS, CDR2 YFSETQ. V lost 4 bases and J lost 3, with 13 bases in between. The CDR3 is 15 residues long. CDR3 region: CASSLMTASNEKLFF. In DNA form, the CDR3 reads TGCGCCAGCAGCCTAATGACGGCCTCTAATGAAAAACTGTTTTTT.

The chain carries TRBV2 and TRBJ2-3, with a tentative D call TRBD1 (6 bases). Germline V CDR1 and CDR2: SNHLY, FYNNEI. This CDR3 is built from 13 residues. With 7 bases removed from V and 2 bases from J, the gap between germline ends came to 10 bases. The CDR3 DNA follows: TGTGCCAGCAACAACAGGGTCACAGATACGCAGTATTTT. Amino acid sequence: CASNNRVTDTQYF.

The chain combines TRBV5-4 with TRBJ2-7, with TRBD2 matching 12 bases. Germline V CDR1 and CDR2: SGHNT, YYREEE (reference sequence). The CDR3 runs to 15 residues. V shed 4 bases, J shed 4 bases, and the junction held 6 bases outside the gene matches. In DNA, the CDR3 is TGTGCCAGCAGCGCATGGACTAGCGGGATATACGAGCAGTACTTC. Translating gives CASSAWTSGIYEQYF. Combining the CDR3 with reference TRBV5-4 and TRBJ2-7 gives the whole variable domain ETGVTQSPTHLIKTRGQQVTLRCSSQSGHNTVSWYQQALGQGPQFIFQYYREEENGRGNFPPRFSGLQFPNYSSELNVNALELDDSALYLCASSAWTSGIYEQYFGPGTRLTVT.

This clone was seen a single time. In DNA, the CDR3 is TGTGCCAGCAGTGAAGCAGGGGTAGCCGGGGAGCTGTTTTTT. This codes for CASSEAGVAGELFF. This chain links TRBV2 with TRBJ2-2; TRBD1 is a possible D gene (5 bases). Trimming left V 0 bases short and J 6 bases short, with 8 bases between. The CDR3 covers 14 residues. In germline, CDR1 is SNHLY, CDR2 FYNNEI.